This T cell receptor (beta chain) appears in the sequencing data of a study of T-cell memory formation after mild COVID-19. General observations from the study: Confirmation was lacking for SARS-CoV-2 specificity of second-wave clones that peaked on day 37. Pre-infection memory contained some responding clones, which suggested that cross-reactive memory had joined. Clones that contracted from day 15 to 85 had balanced CD4/CD8; later expanders were CD4+ biased. Researchers report contracting CD4+ clones mostly in CM and EM, with CD8+ clones in EMRA.

The sample holds a few counts of this clonotype. Its antigen remains unknown. In TCRdb, the 5' RACE reads were re-called with MiXCR into one record per CDR3 protein. The sample carries roughly 480,000 distinct CDR3 sequences, 20% to 25% recorded once. The CDR3 runs 13 residues. The germline V gene encodes CDR1 SGHTA and CDR2 FQGTGA. Trimming removed 1 base from V and 1 base from J, with 4 bases in between. This receptor was identified in an adult woman who had mild COVID-19 (a few samples of this study predate the infection). Cell type and time point are not known. The rearrangement uses TRBV7-3 and TRBJ1-1; D not resolved. What was sequenced was PBMCs or a T cell subset sorted from them (not recorded which). The CDR3 protein is CASSLNSNTEAFF. CDR3 in DNA: TGTGCCAGCAGCTTAAATTCGAACACTGAAGCTTTCTTT.